This record covers a single TCR beta chain. This CDR3 comprises 14 residues. The sample comes from a study of blood T cell repertoires in COVID-19. The overall study: The United States, Italy and Spain were the sources of the acute and convalescent COVID-19 samples. T cells, B-cell-depleted T cells, or PBMCs supplied cDNA or gDNA.

In the authors' workflow: Quantification of nucleated cells was approximated via reference gene primer amplification. Some clones are missing from TCRdb's copy, which holds only in-frame ones; the method was immunoSEQ multiplex PCR. V and J calls plus clone size are reproduced from that table; the DNA served to infer D and trimming. In the table there are 200,000 to 250,000 clones, almost 90% of which are singletons. The V and J genes are TRBV12-2 and TRBJ1-4. TRBV12-2 counts as a pseudogene. The source material was peripheral blood. The TCR was taken from a man at least 80 years old with acute or convalescent COVID-19. CDR3 amino acids: CASRLGRRNEKLFF. CDR3 DNA sequence: TGTGCAAGTCGCTTAGGGCGGCGTAATGAAAAACTGTTTTTT.